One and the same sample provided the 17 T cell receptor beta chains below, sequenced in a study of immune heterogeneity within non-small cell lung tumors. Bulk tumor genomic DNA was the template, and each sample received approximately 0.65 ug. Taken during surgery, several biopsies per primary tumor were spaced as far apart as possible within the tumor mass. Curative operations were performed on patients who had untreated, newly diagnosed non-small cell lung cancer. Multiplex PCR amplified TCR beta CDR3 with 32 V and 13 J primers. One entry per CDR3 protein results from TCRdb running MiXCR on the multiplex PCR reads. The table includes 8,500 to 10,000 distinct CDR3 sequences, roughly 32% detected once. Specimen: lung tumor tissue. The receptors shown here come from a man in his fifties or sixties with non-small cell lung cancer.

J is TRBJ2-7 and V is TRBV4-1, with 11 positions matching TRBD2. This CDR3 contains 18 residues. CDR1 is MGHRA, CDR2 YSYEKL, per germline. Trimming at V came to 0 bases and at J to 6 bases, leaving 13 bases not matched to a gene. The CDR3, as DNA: TGCGCCAGCAGCCAAGATGAGCTAGCGGGAGGTGCGGCTCTCGAGCAGTACTTC. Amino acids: CASSQDELAGGAALEQYF.

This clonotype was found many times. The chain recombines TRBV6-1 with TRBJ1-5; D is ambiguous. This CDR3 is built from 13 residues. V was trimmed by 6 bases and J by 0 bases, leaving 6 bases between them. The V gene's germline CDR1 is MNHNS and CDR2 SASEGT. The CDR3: CASRRDSNQPQHF. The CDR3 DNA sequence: TGTGCCAGCAGGCGAGATAGCAATCAGCCCCAGCATTTT.

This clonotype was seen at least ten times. The CDR3 here is CASPRQANTGELFF. As DNA, the CDR3 is TGTGCCTCCCCCCGGCAGGCAAACACCGGGGAGCTGTTTTTT. The chain uses TRBV24-1 and TRBJ2-2, with D hard to call. The CDR3 contains 14 residues. V was shortened by 12 bases and J by 2 bases, with 15 bases between the two germline ends. Germline assignment: CDR1 KGHDR and CDR2 SFDVKD.

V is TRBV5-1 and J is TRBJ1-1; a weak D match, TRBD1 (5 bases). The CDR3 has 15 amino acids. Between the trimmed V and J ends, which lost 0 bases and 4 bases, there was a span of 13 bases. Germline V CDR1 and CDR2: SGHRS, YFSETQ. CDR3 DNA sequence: TGCGCCAGCAGCTTGGCGACGGGACCCAGCACTGAAGCTTTCTTT. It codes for CASSLATGPSTEAFF.

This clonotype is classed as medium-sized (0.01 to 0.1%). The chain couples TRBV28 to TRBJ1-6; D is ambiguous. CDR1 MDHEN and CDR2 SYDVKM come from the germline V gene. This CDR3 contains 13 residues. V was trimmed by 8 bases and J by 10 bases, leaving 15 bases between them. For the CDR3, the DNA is TGTGCCAGCGGTTCAGGTGTGGCATCACCCCTCCACTTT. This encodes CASGSGVASPLHF.

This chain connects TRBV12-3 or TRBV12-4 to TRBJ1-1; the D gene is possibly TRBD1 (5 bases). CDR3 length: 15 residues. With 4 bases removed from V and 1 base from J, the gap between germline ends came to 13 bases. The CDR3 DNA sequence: TGTGCCAGCAGTTCCCTAGGGGCGGCGAACACTGAAGCTTTCTTT. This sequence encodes CASSSLGAANTEAFF.

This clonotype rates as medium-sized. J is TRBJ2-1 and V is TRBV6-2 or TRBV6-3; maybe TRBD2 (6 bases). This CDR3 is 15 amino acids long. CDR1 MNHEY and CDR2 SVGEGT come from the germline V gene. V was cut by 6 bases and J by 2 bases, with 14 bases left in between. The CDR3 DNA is TGTGCCAGCAGAGCGTCGGGGGTCGCCTACAATGAGCAGTTCTTC. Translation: CASRASGVAYNEQFF.

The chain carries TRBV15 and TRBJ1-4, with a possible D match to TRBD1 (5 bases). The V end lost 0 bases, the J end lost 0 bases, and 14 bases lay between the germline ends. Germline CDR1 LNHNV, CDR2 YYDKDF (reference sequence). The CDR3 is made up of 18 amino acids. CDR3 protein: CATSREQGSGATNEKLFF. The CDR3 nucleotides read TGTGCCACCAGCAGAGAGCAGGGTTCGGGAGCAACTAATGAAAAACTGTTTTTT.

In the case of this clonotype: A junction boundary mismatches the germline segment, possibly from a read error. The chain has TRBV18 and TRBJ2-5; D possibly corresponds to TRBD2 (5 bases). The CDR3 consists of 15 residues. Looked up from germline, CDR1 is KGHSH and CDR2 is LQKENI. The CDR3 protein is CASPPRTTGQETQYF. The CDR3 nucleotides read TGTGCCAGCCCACCACGTACCACGGGACAAGAGACCCAGTACTTC.

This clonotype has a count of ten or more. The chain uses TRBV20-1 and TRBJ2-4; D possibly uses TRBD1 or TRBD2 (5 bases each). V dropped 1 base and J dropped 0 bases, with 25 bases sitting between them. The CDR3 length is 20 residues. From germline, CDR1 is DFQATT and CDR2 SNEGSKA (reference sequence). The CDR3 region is CSARVLSGTAEALAKNIQYF. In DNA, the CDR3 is TGCAGTGCTAGAGTCCTTAGTGGGACCGCAGAGGCCCTAGCCAAAAACATTCAGTACTTC.

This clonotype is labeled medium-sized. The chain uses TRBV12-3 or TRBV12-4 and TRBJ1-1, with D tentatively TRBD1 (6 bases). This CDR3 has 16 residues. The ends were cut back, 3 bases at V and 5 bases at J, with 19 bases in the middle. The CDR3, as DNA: TGTGCCAGCAGTTTTACCCTAACAGGGCGGGGGACTGAAGCTTTCTTT. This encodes CASSFTLTGRGTEAFF.

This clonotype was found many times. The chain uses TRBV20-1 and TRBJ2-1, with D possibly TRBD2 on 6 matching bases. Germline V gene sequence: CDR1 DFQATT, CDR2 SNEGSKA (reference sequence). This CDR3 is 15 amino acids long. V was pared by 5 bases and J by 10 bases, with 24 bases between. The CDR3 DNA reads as TGCAGTGCTCCCCGGGACTCCCAAAGTGTATCGGAGCAGTTCTTC. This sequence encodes CSAPRDSQSVSEQFF.

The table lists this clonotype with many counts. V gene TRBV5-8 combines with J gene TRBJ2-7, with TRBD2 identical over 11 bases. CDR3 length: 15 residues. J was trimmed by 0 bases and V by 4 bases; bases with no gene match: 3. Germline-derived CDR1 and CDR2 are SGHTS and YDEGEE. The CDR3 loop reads CASSVGLADSYEQYF. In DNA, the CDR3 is TGTGCCAGCAGCGTGGGACTAGCGGACTCCTACGAGCAGTACTTC.

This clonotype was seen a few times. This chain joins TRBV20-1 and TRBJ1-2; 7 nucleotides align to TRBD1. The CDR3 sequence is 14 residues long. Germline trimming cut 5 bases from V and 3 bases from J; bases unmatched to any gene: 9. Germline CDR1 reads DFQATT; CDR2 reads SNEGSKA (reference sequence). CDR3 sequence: CSALVKGADYGYTF. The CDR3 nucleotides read TGCAGTGCTCTCGTCAAGGGGGCCGACTATGGCTACACCTTC.

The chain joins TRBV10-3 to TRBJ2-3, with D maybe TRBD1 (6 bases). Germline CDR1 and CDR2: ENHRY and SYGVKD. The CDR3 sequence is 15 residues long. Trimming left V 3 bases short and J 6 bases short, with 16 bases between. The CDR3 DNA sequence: TGTGCCATCAGTGATCGAAACAGGGTAGGGGATACGCAGTATTTT. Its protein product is CAISDRNRVGDTQYF.

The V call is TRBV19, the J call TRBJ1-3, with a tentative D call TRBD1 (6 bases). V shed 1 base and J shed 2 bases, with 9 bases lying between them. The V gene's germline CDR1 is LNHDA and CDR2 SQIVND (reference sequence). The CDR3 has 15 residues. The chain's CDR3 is CASSIGPGAGNTIYF. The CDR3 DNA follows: TGTGCCAGTAGTATAGGGCCAGGGGCTGGAAACACCATATATTTT.

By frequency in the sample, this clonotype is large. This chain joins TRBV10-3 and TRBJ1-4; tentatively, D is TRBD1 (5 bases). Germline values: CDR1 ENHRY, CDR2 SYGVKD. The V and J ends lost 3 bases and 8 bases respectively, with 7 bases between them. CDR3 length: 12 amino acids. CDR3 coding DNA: TGTGCCATCAGTGACAGGGAAGAAAAACTGTTTTTT. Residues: CAISDREEKLFF.